This entry lists 12 T cell receptor beta chains sequenced from one sample in a study of tumor-infiltrating lymphocytes in localized non-small cell lung cancer. Assay: immunoSEQ multiplex PCR; the TCRdb copy retains only in-frame clones and omits some. Altogether around 2,800 clones are present, 65% being singletons, with the ten largest covering roughly 17%. Specimen: uninvolved lung tissue not adjacent to the tumor. All receptors derive from a human donor with non-small cell lung cancer.

V gene TRBV6-1 combines with J gene TRBJ1-2, with 8 bases matching TRBD1. After removal of 7 bases from V and 3 bases from J, the junction contained 7 bases not matched to a gene. The CDR3 is 14 amino acids. Germline V gives CDR1 MNHNS, CDR2 SASEGT. The CDR3 here is CASILTTGDYGYTF. In DNA, the CDR3 is TGTGCCAGCATCTTGACGACAGGGGACTATGGCTACACCTTC.

A note on this clone: Sequence at one end of the junction differs from germline and may be a read error. The V call is TRBV5-1, the J call TRBJ2-2, with D possibly matching TRBD1 (6 bases). Germline V lookup: CDR1 SGHRS, CDR2 YFSETQ. The CDR3 is 15 residues long. In DNA form, the CDR3 reads TGCGCCAGCAGCTTGACAGGGACGAACACCAGGGAGCTGTTTTTT. This gives the protein CASSLTGTNTRELFF.

V is TRBV11-2 and J is TRBJ2-7, with D possibly TRBD1 on 6 matching bases. V was shortened by 6 bases and J by 3 bases, with 9 bases between the two germline ends. CDR1 and CDR2 (germline): SGHAT, FQNNGV. This CDR3 contains 12 residues. The CDR3 reads CASRGALYEQYF. The CDR3 coding sequence is TGTGCCAGCAGGGGGGCTCTCTACGAGCAGTACTTC. The whole variable domain, remainder taken from reference TRBV11-2 and TRBJ2-7, is EAGVAQSPRYKIIEKRQSVAFWCNPISGHATLYWYQQILGQGPKLLIQFQNNGVVDDSQLPKDRFSAERLKGVDSTLKIQPAKLEDSAVYLCASRGALYEQYFGPGTRLTVT.

The genes are TRBV28 and TRBJ2-5; D is unresolved. Looked up from germline, CDR1 is MDHEN and CDR2 is SYDVKM. Trimming removed 2 bases at V and 5 bases at J, with 3 bases between. CDR3 length equals 11 residues. The CDR3 nucleotides read TGTGCCAGCAGTTTAGGGGAGACCCAGTACTTC. This translates into CASSLGETQYF.

This clone has only a few counts. This chain joins TRBV15 and TRBJ2-3, with TRBD1 identical over 9 bases. The germline CDR1 and CDR2 sequences are LNHNV and YYDKDF (reference sequence). V lost 5 bases, J lost 4 bases, and 4 bases stayed unmatched. The CDR3 totals 14 residues. The CDR3 DNA reads as TGTGCCACCAGCGGGACAGGGCGGCCAGATACGCAGTATTTT. Translating gives CATSGTGRPDTQYF.

The chain carries TRBV12-5 and TRBJ1-6; unclear D gene. The CDR3 runs 19 residues. Trimming removed 0 bases at V and 0 bases at J, with 15 bases between. Germline V gene data show CDR1 as LGHNT and CDR2 as FRNRAP. The CDR3 nucleotides are TGTGCTAGTGGTTTGGTTGTGGCCGCGGGGAGCTCCTATAATTCACCCCTCCACTTT. It encodes CASGLVVAAGSSYNSPLHF. Based on the CDR3 plus reference TRBV12-5 and TRBJ1-6, the full variable domain is DARVTQTPRHKVTEMGQEVTMRCQPILGHNTVFWYRQTMMQGLELLAYFRNRAPLDDSGMPKDRFSAEMPDATLATLKIQPSEPRDSAVYFCASGLVVAAGSSYNSPLHFGNGTRLTVT.

The V and J genes are TRBV6-5 and TRBJ2-1; the D gene is possibly TRBD1 (5 bases). CDR3 length: 14 residues. Germline CDR1 MNHEY, CDR2 SVGAGI. V lost 3 bases to trimming and J lost 7 bases, with 13 bases between them. CDR3 amino acids: CASSYRGPQNEQFF. CDR3 nucleotide sequence: TGTGCCAGCAGTTATAGGGGCCCCCAAAATGAGCAGTTCTTC.

The V and J genes are TRBV9 and TRBJ2-5; D not certain. Germline CDR1 SGDLS, CDR2 YYNGEE. The CDR3 length is 14 residues. V was clipped by 0 bases and J by 7 bases, with 13 bases between them. DNA for the CDR3: TGTGCCAGCAGCGTAGAAGTCGGTTGGGGGACCCAGTACTTC. Protein: CASSVEVGWGTQYF.

This clone was recorded only once. This chain uses TRBV5-6 with TRBJ2-4; D is undetermined. V lost 4 bases, J lost 7 bases, and 9 bases lay in between. Germline V gene data show CDR1 as SGHDT and CDR2 as YYEEEE. The CDR3 runs to 12 residues. The DNA for the CDR3 is TGTGCCAGCAGCGCAAGTAGTAACATTCAGTACTTC. Amino acids: CASSASSNIQYF. Variable domain in full (rest from reference TRBV5-6 and TRBJ2-4): DAGVTQSPTHLIKTRGQQVTLRCSPKSGHDTVSWYQQALGQGPQFIFQYYEEEERQRGNFPDRFSGHQFPNYSSELNVNALLLGDSALYLCASSASSNIQYFGAGTRLSVL.

The J gene is TRBJ1-3, the V gene TRBV6-6, with 8 bases identical to TRBD1. The CDR3 sequence is 16 residues long. Germline V lookup: CDR1 MNHNY, CDR2 SVGAGI (reference sequence). J gave up 0 bases and V 7 bases, and 8 bases lay outside the gene matches. The CDR3 DNA sequence: TGTGCCAGCAAACGACAGGGGACAGACTCTGGAAACACCATATATTTT. Translation gives CASKRQGTDSGNTIYF.

The chain employs TRBV2 and TRBJ2-3; D not certain. The CDR3 is 11 amino acids. The germline V gene encodes CDR1 SNHLY and CDR2 FYNNEI. Trimming shortened V by 4 bases and J by 5 bases, and 4 bases separated the two germline ends. The CDR3 sequence: CASSVGDTQYF. The CDR3 DNA is TGTGCCAGCAGTGTTGGAGATACGCAGTATTTT.

The rearrangement joins TRBV19 to TRBJ2-1, with 7 bases fitting TRBD2. CDR1 LNHDA and CDR2 SQIVND come from the germline V gene (reference sequence). V was pared by 7 bases and J by 5 bases, with 14 bases of the junction left unmatched. CDR3 length: 16 residues. This CDR3 reads CASTPRPGRNNNEQFF. DNA of the CDR3: TGTGCCAGTACCCCTCGACCCGGGAGGAACAACAATGAGCAGTTCTTC.